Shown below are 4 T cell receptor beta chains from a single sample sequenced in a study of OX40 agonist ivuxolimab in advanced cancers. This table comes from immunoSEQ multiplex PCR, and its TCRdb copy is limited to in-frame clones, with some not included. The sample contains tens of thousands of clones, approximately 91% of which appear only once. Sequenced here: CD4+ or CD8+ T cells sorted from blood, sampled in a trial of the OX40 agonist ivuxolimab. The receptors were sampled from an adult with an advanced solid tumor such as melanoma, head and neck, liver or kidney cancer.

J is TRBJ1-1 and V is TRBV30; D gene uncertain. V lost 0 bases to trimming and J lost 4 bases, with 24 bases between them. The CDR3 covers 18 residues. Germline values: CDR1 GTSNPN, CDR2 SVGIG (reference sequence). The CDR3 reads CAWSVLTPAPLVGTEAFF. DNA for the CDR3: TGTGCCTGGAGTGTCCTTACCCCCGCCCCCCTAGTAGGCACTGAAGCTTTCTTT.

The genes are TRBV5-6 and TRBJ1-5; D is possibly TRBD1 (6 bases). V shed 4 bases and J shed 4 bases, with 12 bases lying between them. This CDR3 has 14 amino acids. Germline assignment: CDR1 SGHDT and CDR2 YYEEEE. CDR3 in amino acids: CASSRRDINQPQHF. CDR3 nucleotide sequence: TGTGCCAGCAGCCGAAGGGACATAAATCAGCCCCAGCATTTT.

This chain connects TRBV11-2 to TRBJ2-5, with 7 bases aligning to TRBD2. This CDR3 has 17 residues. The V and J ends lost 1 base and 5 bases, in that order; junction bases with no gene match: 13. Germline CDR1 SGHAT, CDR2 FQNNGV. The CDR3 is CASSLAPSGGLGETQYF. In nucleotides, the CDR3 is TGTGCCAGCAGCTTAGCTCCTAGCGGTGGACTTGGGGAGACCCAGTACTTC.

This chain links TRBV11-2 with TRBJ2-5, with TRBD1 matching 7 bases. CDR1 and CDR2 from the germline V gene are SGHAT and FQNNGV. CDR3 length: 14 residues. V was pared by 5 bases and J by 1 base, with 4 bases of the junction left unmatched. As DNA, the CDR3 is TGTGCCAGCAGCCGGGGACAGACCCAAGAGACCCAGTACTTC. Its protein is CASSRGQTQETQYF.